This T cell receptor beta chain is drawn from a study of T cell responses to AZD1222 COVID-19 vaccine. Only in-frame clones appear in the TCRdb table, and some are missing; sequencing was by immunoSEQ multiplex PCR. The table has roughly 140,000 clones, about 93% seen once. Overall study results and limits: Spike-specific TCR breadth and depth grew following two AZD1222 doses. Vaccine-related CD4 TCRs covered spike, predominating at 160-218 and 743-854.

The CDR3 extends over 14 amino acids. Between the trimmed V and J ends, which lost 1 base and 5 bases, there was a span of 14 bases. Germline V gene lookup returns CDR1 SQVTM and CDR2 ANQGSEA. On this clone: Its antigen is as yet unknown.

The V and J genes are TRBV29-1 and TRBJ1-2; D is possibly TRBD1 (5 bases). Sequencing was performed on peripheral blood, taken on day 0 of AZD1222 vaccination. The sequence derives from an adult in good health. CDR3 residues: CSVEGLGVWYGYTF. In DNA form, the CDR3 reads TGCAGCGTTGAAGGCTTGGGGGTGTGGTATGGCTACACCTTC.